This T cell receptor (beta chain) was recovered during a study of control samples from healthy donors and cancer patients. TCRdb's table, derived via immunoSEQ multiplex PCR, lists solely in-frame clones and lacks some. Of roughly 100,000 clones listed, around 92% are singletons. Germline CDR1 SGHTA, CDR2 FQGNSA. The CDR3 consists of 15 residues. The trim removed 5 bases at V and 3 bases at J, leaving 7 bases unmatched. Sequencing was performed on blood. The sequence came from a woman under 30 in good health. The chain employs TRBV7-2 and TRBJ2-7, with TRBD2 identical over 10 bases. The DNA of the CDR3 is TGTGCCAGCAGCCTCCGGACTAGCGGCAACTACGAGCAGTACTTC. As protein: CASSLRTSGNYEQYF.